This T cell receptor beta chain was documented in a study of cytomegalovirus exposure and HLA in healthy donors. The V gene's germline CDR1 is MNHEY and CDR2 SVGAGI. This CDR3 region has 12 residues. The V and J ends lost 7 bases and 2 bases respectively, with 9 bases between them. Researchers ran the PCR with 60 Vbeta and 13 Jbeta primers. The assay was immunoSEQ multiplex PCR, and TCRdb's table has in-frame clones only and misses some. The sample contains about 38,000 clones, about 66% of which appear only once. The sequence came from a man between 45 and 60 years old in good health and CMV-seropositive. The source material was PBMCs. J is TRBJ2-7 and V is TRBV6-5; perhaps TRBD1 as D (6 bases). CDR3 sequence reads: CASKGQAYEQYF. DNA of the CDR3: TGTGCCAGCAAGGGACAAGCCTACGAGCAGTACTTC.